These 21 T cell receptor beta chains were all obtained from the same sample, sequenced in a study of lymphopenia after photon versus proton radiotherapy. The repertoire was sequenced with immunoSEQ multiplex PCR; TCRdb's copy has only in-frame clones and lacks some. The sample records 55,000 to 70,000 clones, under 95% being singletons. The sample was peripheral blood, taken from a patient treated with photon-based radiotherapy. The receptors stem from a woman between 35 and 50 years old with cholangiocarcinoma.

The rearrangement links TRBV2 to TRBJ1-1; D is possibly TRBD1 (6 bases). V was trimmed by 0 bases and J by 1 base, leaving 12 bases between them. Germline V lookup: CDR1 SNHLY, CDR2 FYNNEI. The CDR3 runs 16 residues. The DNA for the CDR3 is TGTGCCAGCAGTGAAGCGCGGGGGGGACAGAACACTGAAGCTTTCTTT. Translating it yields CASSEARGGQNTEAFF.

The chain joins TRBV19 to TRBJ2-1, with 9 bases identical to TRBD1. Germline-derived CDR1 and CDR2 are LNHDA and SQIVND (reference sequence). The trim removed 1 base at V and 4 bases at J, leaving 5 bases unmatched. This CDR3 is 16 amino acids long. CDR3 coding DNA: TGTGCCAGTAGTATAGCCGGGACAGGGAAGTACAATGAGCAGTTCTTC. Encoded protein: CASSIAGTGKYNEQFF.

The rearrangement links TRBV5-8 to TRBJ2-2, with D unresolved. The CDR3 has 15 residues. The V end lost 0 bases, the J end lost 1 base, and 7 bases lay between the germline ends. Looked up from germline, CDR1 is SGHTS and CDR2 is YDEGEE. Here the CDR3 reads CASSLALQNTGELFF. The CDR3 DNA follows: TGTGCCAGCAGCTTGGCCCTGCAGAACACCGGGGAGCTGTTTTTT.

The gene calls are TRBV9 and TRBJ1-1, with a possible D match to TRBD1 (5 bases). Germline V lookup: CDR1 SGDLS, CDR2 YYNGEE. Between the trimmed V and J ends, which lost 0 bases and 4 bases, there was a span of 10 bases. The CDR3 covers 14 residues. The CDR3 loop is CASSVGYGGTEAFF. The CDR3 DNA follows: TGTGCCAGCAGCGTAGGATATGGGGGCACTGAAGCTTTCTTT.

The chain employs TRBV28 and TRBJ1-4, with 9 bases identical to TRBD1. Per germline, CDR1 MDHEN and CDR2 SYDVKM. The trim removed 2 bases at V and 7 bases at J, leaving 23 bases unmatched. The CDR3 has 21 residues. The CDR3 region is CASSLLWGPGTGSRTAEKLFF. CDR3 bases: TGTGCCAGCAGTTTACTTTGGGGGCCCGGGACAGGGAGCCGAACGGCTGAAAAACTGTTTTTT.

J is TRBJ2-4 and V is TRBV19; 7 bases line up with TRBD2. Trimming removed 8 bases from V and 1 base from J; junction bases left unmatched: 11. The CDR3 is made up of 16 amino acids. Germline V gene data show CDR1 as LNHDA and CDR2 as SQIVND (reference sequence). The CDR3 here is CASGGVAGSAKNIQYF. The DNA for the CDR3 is TGTGCCAGTGGGGGGGTCGCGGGTTCGGCCAAAAACATTCAGTACTTC.

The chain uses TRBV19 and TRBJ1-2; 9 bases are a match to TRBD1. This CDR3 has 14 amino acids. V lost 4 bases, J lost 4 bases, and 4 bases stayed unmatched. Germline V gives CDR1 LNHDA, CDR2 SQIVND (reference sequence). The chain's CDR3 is CASSTQDRGYGYTF. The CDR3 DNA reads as TGTGCCAGTAGTACACAGGACAGGGGCTATGGCTACACCTTC.

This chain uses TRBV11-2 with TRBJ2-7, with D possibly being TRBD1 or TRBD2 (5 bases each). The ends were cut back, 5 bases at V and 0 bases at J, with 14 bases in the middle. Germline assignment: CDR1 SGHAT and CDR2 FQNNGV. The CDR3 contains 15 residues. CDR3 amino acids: CASSQGDLSSYEQYF. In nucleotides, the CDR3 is TGTGCCAGCAGCCAAGGGGACCTGAGCTCCTACGAGCAGTACTTC.

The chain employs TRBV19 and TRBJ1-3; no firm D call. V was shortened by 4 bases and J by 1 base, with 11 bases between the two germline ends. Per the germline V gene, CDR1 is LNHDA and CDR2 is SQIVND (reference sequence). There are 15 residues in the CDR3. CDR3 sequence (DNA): TGTGCCAGTAGTAGAGCGGGTGATTCTGGAAACACCATATATTTT. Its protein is CASSRAGDSGNTIYF.

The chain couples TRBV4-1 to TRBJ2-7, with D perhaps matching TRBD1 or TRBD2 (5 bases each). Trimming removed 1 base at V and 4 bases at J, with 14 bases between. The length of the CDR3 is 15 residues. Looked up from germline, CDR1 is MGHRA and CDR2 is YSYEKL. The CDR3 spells CASSQAAGTGYEQYF. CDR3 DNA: TGCGCCAGCAGCCAAGCGGCAGGGACCGGGTACGAGCAGTACTTC.

In DNA, the CDR3 is TGCGCCAGCAGCTTTCCGGGACAGGCGACCGAGCAGTACTTC. Its translation is CASSFPGQATEQYF. The chain couples TRBV5-1 to TRBJ2-7; 8 positions agree with TRBD1. From germline, CDR1 is SGHRS and CDR2 YFSETQ. The CDR3 loop spans 14 amino acids. V was pared by 2 bases and J by 6 bases, with 7 bases of the junction left unmatched.

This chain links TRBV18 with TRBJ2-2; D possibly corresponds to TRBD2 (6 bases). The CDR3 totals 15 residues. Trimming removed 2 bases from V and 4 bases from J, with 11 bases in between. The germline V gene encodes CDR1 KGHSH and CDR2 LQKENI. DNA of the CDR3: TGTGCCAGCTCACCAGTCGGGAGTGGCACCGGGGAGCTGTTTTTT. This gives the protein CASSPVGSGTGELFF.

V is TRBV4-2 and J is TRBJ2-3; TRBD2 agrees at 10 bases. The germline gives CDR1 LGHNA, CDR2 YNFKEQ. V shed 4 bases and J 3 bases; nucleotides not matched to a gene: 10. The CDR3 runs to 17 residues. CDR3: CASSPLGLAGETDTQYF. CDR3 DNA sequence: TGTGCCAGCAGCCCCTTGGGGCTAGCGGGGGAAACAGATACGCAGTATTTT.

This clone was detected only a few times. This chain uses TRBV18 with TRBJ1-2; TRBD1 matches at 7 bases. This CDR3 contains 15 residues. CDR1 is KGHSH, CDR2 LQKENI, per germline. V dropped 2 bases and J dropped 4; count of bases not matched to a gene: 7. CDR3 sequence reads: CASSPDRARGYGYTF. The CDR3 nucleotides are TGTGCCAGCTCACCAGACAGGGCGCGAGGCTATGGCTACACCTTC.

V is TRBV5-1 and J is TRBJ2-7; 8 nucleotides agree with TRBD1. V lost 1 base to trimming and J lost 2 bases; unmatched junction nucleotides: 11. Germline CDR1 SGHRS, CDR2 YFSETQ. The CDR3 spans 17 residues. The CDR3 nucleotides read TGCGCCAGCAGCTTGATGGGTCGGGACAGGATTACCTACGAGCAGTACTTC. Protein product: CASSLMGRDRITYEQYF.

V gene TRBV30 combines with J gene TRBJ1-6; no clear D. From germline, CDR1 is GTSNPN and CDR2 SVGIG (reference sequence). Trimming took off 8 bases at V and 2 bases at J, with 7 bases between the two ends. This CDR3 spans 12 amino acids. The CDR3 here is CARNAYNSPLHF. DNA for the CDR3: TGTGCCCGCAACGCCTATAATTCACCCCTCCACTTT.

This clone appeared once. CDR3 protein: CASSFWNDNEQFF. The CDR3 DNA reads TGTGCCAGCAGCTTCTGGAACGACAATGAGCAGTTCTTC. This rearrangement joins TRBV5-4 to TRBJ2-1; D is unclear. V lost 2 bases and J 5 bases, leaving 8 bases between the germline ends. The CDR3 length is 13 residues. The germline CDR1 and CDR2 sequences are SGHNT and YYREEE (reference sequence).

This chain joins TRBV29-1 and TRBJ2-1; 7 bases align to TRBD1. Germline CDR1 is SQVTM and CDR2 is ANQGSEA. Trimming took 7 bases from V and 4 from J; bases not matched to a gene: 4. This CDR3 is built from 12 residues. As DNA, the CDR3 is TGCAGCGCTCAACAGGGGTACAATGAGCAGTTCTTC. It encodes CSAQQGYNEQFF.

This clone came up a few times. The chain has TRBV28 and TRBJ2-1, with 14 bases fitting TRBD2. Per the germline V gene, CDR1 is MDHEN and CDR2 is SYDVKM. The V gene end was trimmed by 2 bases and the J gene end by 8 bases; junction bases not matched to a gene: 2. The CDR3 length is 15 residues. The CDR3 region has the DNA TGTGCCAGCAGTTTAGGGACTAGCGGGAGCGATGAGCAGTTCTTC. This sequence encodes CASSLGTSGSDEQFF.

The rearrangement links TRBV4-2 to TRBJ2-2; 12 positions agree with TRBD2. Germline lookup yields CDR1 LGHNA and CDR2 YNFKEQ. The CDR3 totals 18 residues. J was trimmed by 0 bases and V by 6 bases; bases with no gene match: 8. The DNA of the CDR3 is TGTGCCAGCAGTCCGTCACTAGCGGGGGGCGCGAACACCGGGGAGCTGTTTTTT. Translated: CASSPSLAGGANTGELFF.

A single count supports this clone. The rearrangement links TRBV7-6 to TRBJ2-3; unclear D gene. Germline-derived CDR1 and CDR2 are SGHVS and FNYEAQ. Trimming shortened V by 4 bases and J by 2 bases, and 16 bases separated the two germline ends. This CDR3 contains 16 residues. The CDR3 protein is CASSSSTRSFTDTQYF. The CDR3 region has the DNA TGTGCCAGCAGCTCCTCGACAAGGTCGTTCACAGATACGCAGTATTTT. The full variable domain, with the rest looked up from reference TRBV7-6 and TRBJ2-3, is GAGVSQSPRYKVTKRGQDVALRCDPISGHVSLYWYRQALGQGPEFLTYFNYEAQQDKSGLPNDRFSAERPEGSISTLTIQRTEQRDSAMYRCASSSSTRSFTDTQYFGPGTRLTVL.